Listed below are T cell receptor beta chains from one sample, sequenced in a study of blood T cell repertoires in COVID-19. The table came from immunoSEQ multiplex PCR; TCRdb's copy has only in-frame clones and leaves some out. The sample holds approximately 74,000 clones, roughly 83% seen once. Source material: peripheral blood. The receptors derive from a man aged 80 or over with active or convalescent COVID-19. Each CDR3 is given with its conserved first and last residue. D genes are given only for firm matches. The size of a clone is reported for some rows only, either as once, few or many, or as a class for expanded clones.

J | size | D | V | CDR3 | DNA
TRBJ1-1 | . | . | TRBV2 | CASSGERNTEAFF | TGTGCCAGCAGTGGGGAGAGGAACACTGAAGCTTTCTTT
TRBJ2-1 | . | . | TRBV10-2 | CASSESLSPYNEQFF | TGCGCCAGCAGTGAGTCGTTGAGCCCCTACAATGAGCAGTTCTTC
TRBJ2-6 | . | . | TRBV27 | CASSSRTDISGANVLTF | TGTGCCAGCAGTTCACGGACAGATATCTCTGGGGCCAACGTCCTGACTTTC
TRBJ2-1 | . | . | TRBV19 | CASSTQGGISYNEQFF | TGTGCCAGTAGTACACAGGGGGGGATCTCCTACAATGAGCAGTTCTTC
TRBJ2-6 | few | TRBD1 | TRBV14 | CASSKRTGAPTGANVLTF | TGTGCCAGCAGCAAACGGACAGGAGCTCCCACTGGGGCCAACGTCCTGACTTTC
TRBJ2-7 | . | TRBD1 | TRBV4-3 | CASSQRTGGYEQYF | TGCGCCAGCAGCCAAAGGACAGGGGGATACGAGCAGTACTTC
TRBJ2-1 | . | TRBD1 | TRBV10-3 | CAISGTGTEQFF | TGTGCCATCAGTGGGACAGGGACTGAGCAGTTCTTC
TRBJ1-2 | . | TRBD1 | TRBV29-1 | CSAGTETRYGYTF | TGCAGCGCCGGGACAGAGACTCGCTATGGCTACACCTTC
TRBJ2-3 | few | TRBD2 | TRBV2 | CASWTSGRSGRADTQYF | TGTGCCAGTTGGACTAGCGGGAGAAGTGGTCGGGCAGATACGCAGTATTTT
TRBJ2-2 | once | . | TRBV5-1 | CARDWGWRANTGELFF | TGCGCCAGGGATTGGGGCTGGAGGGCTAACACCGGGGAGCTGTTTTTT
TRBJ2-7 | once | . | TRBV7-2 | CASSLDAGYEQYF | TGTGCCAGCAGCTTAGATGCGGGCTACGAGCAGTACTTC
TRBJ1-4 | . | . | TRBV15 | CATSRDSGTTNEKLFF | TGTGCCACCAGCAGAGACTCGGGGACAACTAATGAAAAACTGTTTTTT
TRBJ2-2 | . | TRBD1 | TRBV6-5 | CASSKTGPLWLFF | TGTGCCAGCAGCAAGACAGGGCCCCTTTGGCTGTTTTTT
TRBJ1-4 | . | . | TRBV28 | CASSSVAGENEKLFF | TGTGCCAGCAGTTCAGTCGCAGGGGAAAATGAAAAACTGTTTTTT
TRBJ2-7 | . | TRBD1 | TRBV5-5 | CASSSGQGVSEQYF | TGTGCCAGCAGCTCCGGACAGGGGGTATCAGAGCAGTACTTC
TRBJ2-5 | . | TRBD2 | TRBV4-1 | CASSQDGPVAGWWTQYF | TGCGCCAGCAGCCAAGACGGCCCTGTAGCGGGGTGGTGGACCCAGTACTTC
TRBJ1-2 | . | . | TRBV3-1/TRBV3-2 | CASSQSGLSYTF | TGTGCCAGCAGCCAGTCGGGACTAAGCTACACCTTC
TRBJ2-7 | . | TRBD2 | TRBV18 | CASSPPSGSHEQYF | TGTGCCAGCTCACCACCTAGCGGGAGCCACGAGCAGTACTTC
TRBJ2-2 | . | . | TRBV3-1/TRBV3-2 | CASSQFGGRTGELFF | TGTGCCAGCAGCCAATTCGGGGGTCGGACCGGGGAGCTGTTTTTT
TRBJ2-5 | . | TRBD2 | TRBV19 | CASSIQLAGGQETQYF | TGTGCCAGTAGTATCCAACTAGCGGGTGGACAAGAGACCCAGTACTTC
TRBJ2-6 | . | TRBD1 | TRBV4-2 | CASSQFSDRGASGANVLTF | TGTGCCAGCAGCCAATTCTCGGACAGGGGGGCTTCTGGGGCCAACGTCCTGACTTTC
TRBJ1-2 | . | TRBD1 | TRBV2 | CASSETQGVNYGYTF | TGTGCCAGCAGTGAAACCCAGGGGGTTAACTATGGCTACACCTTC
TRBJ1-1 | once | . | TRBV19 | CASTTVRAMNTEAFF | TGTGCCAGTACCACGGTCAGGGCAATGAACACTGAAGCTTTCTTT
TRBJ2-1 | . | . | TRBV12-3/TRBV12-4 | CASSRSDSNEQLF | TGTGCCAGCAGCAGGTCGGACTCCAATGAGCAGCTCTTC
TRBJ2-7 | few | TRBD2 | TRBV9 | CASSVGLLAGDNEQYF | TGTGCCAGCAGCGTAGGCCTACTAGCGGGAGATAACGAGCAGTACTTC
TRBJ2-3 | . | TRBD2 | TRBV5-4 | CASSRTSGGDTQYF | TGTGCCAGCAGCCGGACTAGCGGGGGAGATACGCAGTATTTT
TRBJ2-1 | once | TRBD2 | TRBV19 | CASSWSLAEENEQFF | TGTGCCAGTAGTTGGTCCCTAGCGGAGGAGAATGAGCAGTTCTTC
TRBJ1-2 | . | TRBD1 | TRBV10-3 | CATTGTGFNYGYTF | TGTGCCACGACCGGGACAGGGTTTAACTATGGCTACACCTTC
TRBJ2-5 | . | . | TRBV5-5 | CASSLDPEGETQYF | TGTGCCAGCAGCTTGGATCCCGAGGGAGAGACCCAGTACTTC
TRBJ2-1 | . | . | TRBV5-5 | CASSLSFGGYIDEQFF | TGTGCCAGCAGCTTGTCCTTTGGGGGGTATATAGATGAGCAGTTCTTC
TRBJ2-7 | . | . | TRBV4-2 | CASSPDSRYEQYF | TGTGCCAGCAGCCCAGATTCGAGGTACGAGCAGTACTTC
TRBJ1-5 | . | . | TRBV2 | CASSELAVNQPQHF | TGTGCCAGCAGTGAGTTAGCAGTCAATCAGCCCCAGCATTTT
TRBJ1-2 | . | TRBD1 | TRBV7-2 | CASSLSGSGQGPLYGYTF | TGTGCCAGCAGCTTAAGCGGATCGGGACAGGGACCCCTCTATGGCTACACCTTC
TRBJ2-7 | . | TRBD1 | TRBV5-1 | CASSVGTDYEQYF | TGCGCCAGTTCCGTCGGGACAGACTACGAGCAGTACTTC
TRBJ2-3 | . | TRBD1 | TRBV6-5 | CASSYPQGAGDTQYF | TGTGCCAGCAGTTACCCACAGGGGGCGGGAGATACGCAGTATTTT
TRBJ1-4 | . | . | TRBV30 | CAWSVQINEKLFF | TGTGCCTGGAGTGTACAGATTAATGAAAAACTGTTTTTT
TRBJ2-7 | . | . | TRBV7-9 | CASSPDRGIWEQYF | TGTGCCAGCAGCCCCGATCGGGGAATCTGGGAGCAGTACTTC
TRBJ2-5 | once | . | TRBV19 | CASSIANGGETQYF | TGTGCCAGTAGTATAGCGAACGGGGGAGAGACCCAGTACTTC
TRBJ2-5 | . | TRBD1 | TRBV29-1 | CSARGQGGETQYF | TGCAGCGCGAGGGGACAGGGAGGGGAGACCCAGTACTTC
TRBJ1-1 | once | TRBD1 | TRBV2 | CASSRDRNTEAFF | TGTGCCAGCAGTCGGGACAGGAACACTGAAGCTTTCTTT
TRBJ2-2 | . | TRBD2 | TRBV7-9 | CASSLLAGGNTGELFF | TGTGCCAGCAGCTTGTTAGCGGGAGGTAACACCGGGGAGCTGTTTTTT
TRBJ2-1 | . | TRBD2 | TRBV4-2 | CASSQEGRGGEQFF | TGTGCCAGCAGCCAAGAGGGTCGGGGGGGTGAGCAGTTCTTC
TRBJ1-1 | . | . | TRBV11-2 | CASRSSTGAFF | TGTGCCAGCAGGTCCAGTACGGGGGCTTTCTTT
TRBJ2-3 | . | TRBD2 | TRBV7-7 | CASSLGGPFADTQYF | TGTGCCAGCAGCTTGGGAGGGCCTTTCGCAGATACGCAGTATTTT
TRBJ2-2 | . | . | TRBV30 | CAWSVEVGELFF | TGTGCCTGGAGTGTAGAGGTCGGGGAGCTGTTTTTT
TRBJ1-6 | . | . | TRBV2 | CASSDNSPLHF | TGTGCCAGCAGCGATAATTCACCCCTCCACTTT
TRBJ1-5 | . | TRBD1 | TRBV6-4 | CASSPGTGTTGSNQPQHF | TGTGCCAGCAGCCCCGGGACAGGGACAACTGGTAGCAATCAGCCCCAGCATTTT
TRBJ2-2 | . | TRBD1 | TRBV5-6 | CASSRTGTGATGELFF | TGTGCCAGCAGCAGAACCGGGACAGGGGCGACCGGGGAGCTGTTTTTT
TRBJ2-7 | . | TRBD1 | TRBV29-1 | CSVGTGGHEQYF | TGCAGCGTTGGGACAGGGGGACACGAGCAGTACTTC
TRBJ2-3 | . | TRBD2 | TRBV19 | CASTRLAGGSTDTQYF | TGTGCCAGTACTCGACTAGCGGGAGGTAGCACAGATACGCAGTATTTT
TRBJ1-2 | . | TRBD1 | TRBV6-2/TRBV6-3 | CASSYEGQGYGYTF | TGTGCCAGCAGTTACGAGGGACAGGGGTATGGCTACACCTTC
TRBJ2-3 | . | . | TRBV4-3 | CASSQDSLARDTQYF | TGCGCCAGCAGCCAAGATAGTCTAGCCAGGGATACGCAGTATTTT
TRBJ1-2 | . | . | TRBV7-6 | CASTQGVAGPFPLYGYTF | TGTGCCAGCACCCAAGGGGTGGCAGGTCCCTTCCCCCTCTATGGCTACACCTTC
TRBJ2-5 | . | . | TRBV12-3/TRBV12-4 | CASSVTSPETQYF | TGTGCCAGCAGTGTGACTAGTCCTGAGACCCAGTACTTC
TRBJ1-5 | . | . | TRBV15 | CATSRDSNTGVGGQPQHF | TGTGCCACCAGCAGAGATTCTAACACGGGGGTCGGGGGTCAGCCCCAGCATTTT
TRBJ2-7 | . | . | TRBV27 | CASSLSRRGGRYEQYF | TGTGCCAGCAGTTTATCGCGAAGGGGAGGACGCTACGAGCAGTACTTC
TRBJ2-3 | once | . | TRBV2 | CASIQGSTDTQYF | TGTGCCAGCATCCAGGGTAGCACAGATACGCAGTATTTT